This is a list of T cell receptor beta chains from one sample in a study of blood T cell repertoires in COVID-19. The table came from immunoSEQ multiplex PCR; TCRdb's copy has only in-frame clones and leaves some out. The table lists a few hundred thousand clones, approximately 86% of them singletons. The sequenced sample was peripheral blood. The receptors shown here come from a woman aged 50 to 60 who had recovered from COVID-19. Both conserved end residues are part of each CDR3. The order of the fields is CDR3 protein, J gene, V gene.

CDR3aa: CSVAQGRDGYTF; j_gene: TRBJ1-2; v_gene: TRBV29-1
CDR3aa: CASSPRPLTGVAGANVLTF; j_gene: TRBJ2-6; v_gene: TRBV9
CDR3aa: CASSPKAGTGGSPLHF; j_gene: TRBJ1-6; v_gene: TRBV4-3
CDR3aa: CASSEDWRGGYTF; j_gene: TRBJ1-2; v_gene: TRBV5-6
CDR3aa: CASRGGHYEQYF; j_gene: TRBJ2-7; v_gene: TRBV27
CDR3aa: CAWSAGLQANQETQYF; j_gene: TRBJ2-5; v_gene: TRBV30
CDR3aa: CASSPLKGNYGYTF; j_gene: TRBJ1-2; v_gene: TRBV6-5
CDR3aa: CASSPHRGIPLHF; j_gene: TRBJ1-6; v_gene: TRBV7-2
CDR3aa: CASSSRDRGRGEQFF; j_gene: TRBJ2-1; v_gene: TRBV27
CDR3aa: CASRQGAWGGYTF; j_gene: TRBJ1-2; v_gene: TRBV27
CDR3aa: CASSPERVNYGYTF; j_gene: TRBJ1-2; v_gene: TRBV18
CDR3aa: CASTITRDRTVTPTEAFF; j_gene: TRBJ1-1; v_gene: TRBV28
CDR3aa: CASSVGGGQAYEQYF; j_gene: TRBJ2-7; v_gene: TRBV9
CDR3aa: CASSRRGARGDGYTF; j_gene: TRBJ1-2; v_gene: TRBV7-9
CDR3aa: CASSRTDTDTQYF; j_gene: TRBJ2-3; v_gene: TRBV7-7
CDR3aa: CSVEVRGPNTEAFF; j_gene: TRBJ1-1; v_gene: TRBV29-1
CDR3aa: CASSQDGTGQDTEAFF; j_gene: TRBJ1-1; v_gene: TRBV4-2
CDR3aa: CAITPGTGVDTQYF; j_gene: TRBJ2-3; v_gene: TRBV10-3
CDR3aa: CASRAAANTGELFF; j_gene: TRBJ2-2; v_gene: TRBV27
CDR3aa: CASRLQGGYEQYF; j_gene: TRBJ2-7; v_gene: TRBV28
CDR3aa: CASSLSGTGGGYTEAFF; j_gene: TRBJ1-1; v_gene: TRBV14
CDR3aa: CASSLYDGTFSQPQHF; j_gene: TRBJ1-5; v_gene: TRBV28
CDR3aa: CAIKASGGPGNEQFF; j_gene: TRBJ2-1; v_gene: TRBV10-3
CDR3aa: CASSAGDTEAFF; j_gene: TRBJ1-1; v_gene: TRBV28
CDR3aa: CASSQQNTEAFF; j_gene: TRBJ1-1; v_gene: TRBV3-1/TRBV3-2
CDR3aa: CASSTGFNYGYTF; j_gene: TRBJ1-2; v_gene: TRBV7-2
CDR3aa: CASSASPPGVRETQYF; j_gene: TRBJ2-5; v_gene: TRBV7-8
CDR3aa: CASSGSVPGGANTGELFF; j_gene: TRBJ2-2; v_gene: TRBV6-4
CDR3aa: CASSLQWGQGAGANVLTF; j_gene: TRBJ2-6; v_gene: TRBV5-4
CDR3aa: CASSLGVSRGYLYEQYF; j_gene: TRBJ2-7; v_gene: TRBV7-2
CDR3aa: CASSRAGNEQFF; j_gene: TRBJ2-1; v_gene: TRBV11-3
CDR3aa: CAATGVGASPLHF; j_gene: TRBJ1-6; v_gene: TRBV10-3
CDR3aa: CASRLAPGFDTDTQYF; j_gene: TRBJ2-3; v_gene: TRBV4-1
CDR3aa: CASSDSPGPGGGANVLTF; j_gene: TRBJ2-6; v_gene: TRBV2
CDR3aa: CASSLGQWSYGYTF; j_gene: TRBJ1-2; v_gene: TRBV5-6
CDR3aa: CAWSRDREGSTF; j_gene: TRBJ1-2; v_gene: TRBV30
CDR3aa: CASSPTGRVSEAFF; j_gene: TRBJ1-1; v_gene: TRBV7-2
CDR3aa: CAIADREPYEQYF; j_gene: TRBJ2-7; v_gene: TRBV10-3
CDR3aa: CASSSGQGRWEQFF; j_gene: TRBJ2-1; v_gene: TRBV5-4
CDR3aa: CASTSGQKQYF; j_gene: TRBJ2-7; v_gene: TRBV12-3/TRBV12-4
CDR3aa: CAWERTGASYEQYF; j_gene: TRBJ2-7; v_gene: TRBV30
CDR3aa: CASSEGLAGYNEQFF; j_gene: TRBJ2-1; v_gene: TRBV2
CDR3aa: CATKNTGTGGSQPQHF; j_gene: TRBJ1-5; v_gene: TRBV10-3
CDR3aa: CASSYSRIYGYTF; j_gene: TRBJ1-2; v_gene: TRBV6-5
CDR3aa: CASSLASTGLHSTDTQYF; j_gene: TRBJ2-3; v_gene: TRBV7-7